Below, one T cell receptor beta chain is given with its context. Its antigen is not known. The length of the CDR3 is 14 residues. Germline CDR1 GTSNPN, CDR2 SVGIG (reference sequence). Trimming took 3 bases from V and 4 from J, leaving 15 bases between them. This entry belongs to a study of vaccination and CD4 T cells after COVID-19. Treatment of the sample: roughly ten-day PBMC culture with coronavirus spike peptide pools or control peptides (ViraFEST assay). The Oncomine TCR Beta short-read assay was applied to DNA of cultured CD4+ T cells. TCRdb itself ran the PCR reads through MiXCR, one entry per CDR3 protein. The top ten hold about 48% of the sample, which has some 3,300 distinct CDR3 sequences, approximately 29% seen once.

The chain employs TRBV30 and TRBJ2-5, with D possibly matching TRBD2 (5 bases). The sequence came from a human donor who had recovered from COVID-19. What was sequenced was CD4+ T cells from blood, cultured in vitro. For the CDR3, the DNA is TGTGCCTGGAGGGCCTTACTAGTTGGAGAGACCCAGTACTTC. It specifies CAWRALLVGETQYF.